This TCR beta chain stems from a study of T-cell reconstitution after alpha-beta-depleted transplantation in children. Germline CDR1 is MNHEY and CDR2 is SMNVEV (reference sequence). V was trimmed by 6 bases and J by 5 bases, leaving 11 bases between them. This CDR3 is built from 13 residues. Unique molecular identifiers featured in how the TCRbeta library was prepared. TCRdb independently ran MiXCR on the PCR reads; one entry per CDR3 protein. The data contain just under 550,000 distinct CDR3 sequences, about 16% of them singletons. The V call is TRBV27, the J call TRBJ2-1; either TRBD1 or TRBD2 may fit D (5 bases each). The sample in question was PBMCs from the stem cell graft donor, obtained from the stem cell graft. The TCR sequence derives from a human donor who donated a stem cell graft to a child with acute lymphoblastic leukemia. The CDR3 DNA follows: TGTGCCAGCAGCTACGGGGCTAACAATGAGCAGTTCTTC. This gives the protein CASSYGANNEQFF.